One and the same sample provided the 27 T cell receptor beta chains below, sequenced in a study of blood T cell repertoires in COVID-19. Libraries were prepared by immunoSEQ multiplex PCR; TCRdb keeps only in-frame clonotypes and omits some of them. The data hold under 200,000 clones, with approximately 91% observed a single time. The specimen sequenced was PBMCs or T cells enriched from blood (not recorded which). Receptors were obtained from a young woman who had recovered from COVID-19.

This clone was found a few times. The chain is built from TRBV7-9 and TRBJ1-1, with 8 nucleotides matching TRBD1. This CDR3 contains 19 residues. Germline values: CDR1 SEHNR, CDR2 FQNEAQ (reference sequence). The J segment lost 1 base and the V segment lost 5 bases, leaving 18 bases of the junction unmatched. The CDR3 protein is CASSRHELRRQGKNTEAFF. The DNA of the CDR3 is TGTGCCAGCAGCCGACATGAACTCAGGCGACAGGGGAAGAACACTGAAGCTTTCTTT. The variable domain in full, with the rest retrieved from reference TRBV7-9 and TRBJ1-1, is DTGVSQNPRHKITKRGQNVTFRCDPISEHNRLYWYRQTLGQGPEFLTYFQNEAQLEKSRLLSDRFSAERPKGSFSTLEIQRTEQGDSAMYLCASSRHELRRQGKNTEAFFGQGTRLTVV.

This sequence joins TRBV28 and TRBJ2-1; 8 nucleotides match TRBD1. CDR1 is MDHEN, CDR2 SYDVKM, per germline. The CDR3 runs 14 residues. The trim removed 7 bases at V and 1 base at J, leaving 3 bases unmatched. CDR3 loop: CASTDRGSYNEQFF. CDR3 bases: TGTGCCAGCACCGACAGGGGATCCTACAATGAGCAGTTCTTC.

Many counts were recorded for this clone. The V call is TRBV25-1, the J call TRBJ2-5; possible D gene TRBD1, 6 bases. V was shortened by 2 bases and J by 2 bases, with 9 bases between the two germline ends. This CDR3 has 14 amino acids. Germline CDR1 reads MGHDK; CDR2 reads SYGVNS. CDR3 loop: CASSERGHQETQYF. As DNA, the CDR3 is TGTGCCAGCAGTGAACGGGGACATCAAGAGACCCAGTACTTC.

The chain combines TRBV19 with TRBJ1-5; 10 nucleotides agree with TRBD1. V shed 5 bases and J 6 bases; nucleotides not matched to a gene: 13. Germline V gene sequence: CDR1 LNHDA, CDR2 SQIVND (reference sequence). The CDR3 loop spans 17 amino acids. The CDR3, as DNA: TGTGCCAGTAGTCCGGGGGGCGGACAGGGGGTAGGTCAGCCCCAGCATTTT. Translating gives CASSPGGGQGVGQPQHF.

The chain recombines TRBV10-3 with TRBJ2-5; D gene ambiguous. The CDR3 is 13 residues long. Germline-derived CDR1 and CDR2 are ENHRY and SYGVKD. V was trimmed by 8 bases and J by 5 bases, leaving 15 bases between them. The chain's CDR3 is CAILISRWETQYF. The CDR3 region has the DNA TGTGCCATCCTTATTTCGCGCTGGGAGACCCAGTACTTC.

The rearrangement links TRBV9 to TRBJ2-7, with a possible D match to TRBD2 (6 bases). The germline V gene has CDR1 SGDLS and CDR2 YYNGEE. The CDR3 totals 12 residues. V lost 4 bases, J lost 5 bases, and 10 bases lay in between. DNA for the CDR3: TGTGCCAGCAGCCGACCGGGGGACGAGCAGTACTTC. It encodes CASSRPGDEQYF. The whole variable domain, filled in from reference TRBV9 and TRBJ2-7, reads DSGVTQTPKHLITATGQRVTLRCSPRSGDLSVYWYQQSLDQGLQFLIQYYNGEERAKGNILERFSAQQFPDLHSELNLSSLELGDSALYFCASSRPGDEQYFGPGTRLTVT.

J is TRBJ2-2 and V is TRBV5-1, with TRBD1 identical over 9 bases. CDR1 and CDR2 (germline): SGHRS, YFSETQ. The ends lost 4 bases at V and 3 bases at J; junction bases unmatched: 4. The CDR3 runs to 15 residues. The CDR3 nucleotides read TGCGCCAGCAGCGGGGGACAGGGATACACCGGGGAGCTGTTTTTT. Encoded protein: CASSGGQGYTGELFF.

The chain has TRBV28 and TRBJ1-3, with D unclear. V dropped 4 bases and J dropped 5 bases, with 12 bases sitting between them. Germline values: CDR1 MDHEN, CDR2 SYDVKM. The CDR3 consists of 14 residues. CDR3 in DNA: TGTGCCAGCAGTTCTCAACAGAACCGAAACACCATATATTTT. This translates into CASSSQQNRNTIYF.

This rearrangement joins TRBV7-9 to TRBJ2-1; 11 bases match TRBD2. The junction had 4 bases not matched to a gene; V was cut back by 3 bases and J by 0 bases. The CDR3 extends over 17 amino acids. Germline assignment: CDR1 SEHNR and CDR2 FQNEAQ (reference sequence). CDR3 residues: CASSFRTSGPSYNEQFF. The CDR3 nucleotides are TGTGCCAGCAGCTTTAGGACTAGCGGGCCCTCCTACAATGAGCAGTTCTTC.

The rearrangement joins TRBV2 to TRBJ2-7; TRBD1 aligns across 7 bases. With 6 bases clipped from V and 0 bases from J, the junction kept 5 bases outside the gene matches. This CDR3 is 14 amino acids long. Germline CDR1 reads SNHLY; CDR2 reads FYNNEI. The CDR3 nucleotides read TGTGCCAGCAGAGGGGGCGCCGGCTCCTACGAGCAGTACTTC. Protein sequence: CASRGGAGSYEQYF.

V gene TRBV20-1 combines with J gene TRBJ2-4, with 8 bases matching TRBD2. This CDR3 contains 14 residues. Looked up from germline, CDR1 is DFQATT and CDR2 is SNEGSKA (reference sequence). The V segment lost 3 bases and the J segment 3 bases; nucleotides outside the gene matches: 4. The CDR3 region is CSASRGGGKNIQYF. The CDR3 DNA reads TGCAGTGCTAGTCGGGGGGGAGGCAAAAACATTCAGTACTTC.

This chain connects TRBV6-5 to TRBJ1-5, with D unclear. The CDR3 totals 13 residues. V was clipped by 8 bases and J by 1 base, with 9 bases between them. Per the germline V gene, CDR1 is MNHEY and CDR2 is SVGAGI. In nucleotides, the CDR3 is TGTGCCAGCCGCCGGGGAAGCAATCAGCCCCAGCATTTT. Translation gives CASRRGSNQPQHF.

CDR3 loop: CASSYRYNEQFF. The CDR3 DNA reads TGTGCCAGCAGTTACAGATACAATGAGCAGTTCTTC. The V gene is TRBV5-4, the J gene TRBJ2-1; D is ambiguous. The CDR3 length is 12 residues. V lost 5 bases and J lost 4, with 7 bases in between. Per the germline V gene, CDR1 is SGHNT and CDR2 is YYREEE (reference sequence).

This clone came up many times. CDR3 coding DNA: TGTGCCAGCTCACCCGGTGTTTCTAACTATGGCTACACCTTC. Its protein product is CASSPGVSNYGYTF. The chain has TRBV18 and TRBJ1-2; D remains unclear. The V gene lost 3 bases and the J gene lost 0 bases, with 8 bases spanning the gap. CDR1 and CDR2 from the germline V gene are KGHSH and LQKENI. The CDR3 runs 14 residues.

The chain couples TRBV28 to TRBJ1-4, with 10 bases identical to TRBD1. The germline V gene has CDR1 MDHEN and CDR2 SYDVKM. V dropped 2 bases and J dropped 8; count of bases not matched to a gene: 2. The CDR3 runs 14 residues. Here the CDR3 reads CASSLPGQGEKLFF. In DNA form, the CDR3 reads TGTGCCAGCAGTTTACCGGGACAGGGGGAAAAACTGTTTTTT.

The genes are TRBV2 and TRBJ1-2; 7 bases match TRBD1. V was clipped by 7 bases and J by 6 bases; unmatched bases: 5. CDR1 and CDR2 (germline): SNHLY, FYNNEI. This CDR3 has 12 amino acids. The CDR3 bases are TGTGCCAGCATCGACAGGGTTAATGGCTACACCTTC. Amino acid sequence: CASIDRVNGYTF. Combining the CDR3 with reference TRBV2 and TRBJ1-2 gives the whole variable domain EPEVTQTPSHQVTQMGQEVILRCVPISNHLYFYWYRQILGQKVEFLVSFYNNEISEKSEIFDDQFSVERPDGSNFTLKIRSTKLEDSAMYFCASIDRVNGYTFGSGTRLTVV.

V gene TRBV19 combines with J gene TRBJ1-1, with a possible D match to TRBD1 (6 bases). Per germline, CDR1 LNHDA and CDR2 SQIVND (reference sequence). The CDR3 has 18 amino acids. The V gene lost 8 bases and the J gene lost 4 bases, with 29 bases spanning the gap. CDR3 in DNA: TGTGCCAGTTTAACTCACCCGGGAGGCAGGGGTGATGGCACTGAAGCTTTCTTT. Protein: CASLTHPGGRGDGTEAFF.

V and J are TRBV27 and TRBJ2-5; D unclear. CDR3 length: 13 residues. Germline V gives CDR1 MNHEY, CDR2 SMNVEV (reference sequence). The germline V and J ends were trimmed by 4 bases and 7 bases, with 13 bases remaining between them. CDR3 sequence: CASSSDIDGTQYF. CDR3 nucleotide sequence: TGTGCCAGCAGTTCAGACATTGACGGGACCCAGTACTTC.

The rearrangement joins TRBV7-3 to TRBJ2-3; no definite D call. This CDR3 contains 13 residues. Germline CDR1 is SGHTA and CDR2 is FQGTGA. V was shortened by 5 bases and J by 2 bases, with 8 bases between the two germline ends. The CDR3 loop is CASSRYDTDTQYF. The CDR3 nucleotides read TGTGCCAGCAGCCGCTACGACACAGATACGCAGTATTTT. The complete variable domain, with remaining parts taken from reference TRBV7-3 and TRBJ2-3, reads GAGVSQTPSNKVTEKGKYVELRCDPISGHTALYWYRQSLGQGPEFLIYFQGTGAADDSGLPNDRFFAVRPEGSVSTLKIQRTERGDSAVYLCASSRYDTDTQYFGPGTRLTVL.

This chain's CDR3 is CASSRRTGGNTIYF. The CDR3 DNA follows: TGTGCCAGCAGTCGGAGGACAGGTGGAAACACCATATATTTT. The genes are TRBV28 and TRBJ1-3, with 7 bases identical to TRBD1. Trimming took 5 bases from V and 3 from J; bases not matched to a gene: 4. CDR3 size: 14 residues. The germline gives CDR1 MDHEN, CDR2 SYDVKM.

This clone was detected once. Relative to the germline gene, one junction end is altered; a read error may explain this. This chain links TRBV19 with TRBJ2-6; TRBD1 is a possible D gene (5 bases). Germline CDR1 and CDR2: LNHDA and SQIVND (reference sequence). This CDR3 comprises 13 residues. CDR3 DNA sequence: TGTGCCAGTAGTTTAGACTCAGGGTCTGACCTGACTTTC. Its translation is CASSLDSGSDLTF. Full variable domain (missing parts from reference TRBV19 and TRBJ2-6): DGGITQSPKYLFRKEGQNVTLSCEQNLNHDAMYWYRQDPGQGLRLIYYSQIVNDFQKGDIAEGYSVSREKKESFPLTVTSAQKNPTAFYLCASSLDSGSDLTFGAGSRLTVL.

The chain joins TRBV4-1 to TRBJ2-7, with 9 positions matching TRBD1. This CDR3 has 16 residues. The germline V gene has CDR1 MGHRA and CDR2 YSYEKL. Trimming removed 1 base from V and 6 bases from J; junction bases left unmatched: 10. The CDR3 is CASSQVFGTGLSEQYF. The CDR3, as DNA: TGCGCCAGCAGCCAAGTTTTCGGGACAGGGCTCTCCGAGCAGTACTTC.

The V call is TRBV4-1, the J call TRBJ2-1, with D perhaps TRBD2 (6 bases). Germline V lookup: CDR1 MGHRA, CDR2 YSYEKL. V was clipped by 0 bases and J by 3 bases, with 9 bases between them. The CDR3 loop spans 15 amino acids. The CDR3 DNA sequence: TGCGCCAGCAGCCAAGAGGAGGGAATCTACAATGAGCAGTTCTTC. Translation: CASSQEEGIYNEQFF.

J is TRBJ2-1 and V is TRBV7-2, with 8 bases lining up with TRBD2. CDR3 length: 15 residues. V lost 1 base, J lost 4 bases, and 3 bases stayed unmatched. In germline, CDR1 is SGHTA, CDR2 FQGNSA. In nucleotides, the CDR3 is TGTGCCAGCAGCTTAGGGGTAGCGGGATACAATGAGCAGTTCTTC. It codes for CASSLGVAGYNEQFF.

V and J are TRBV2 and TRBJ1-5; D ambiguous. V was shortened by 1 base and J by 2 bases, with 6 bases between the two germline ends. CDR3 size: 14 residues. Germline lookup yields CDR1 SNHLY and CDR2 FYNNEI. The CDR3 DNA reads as TGTGCCAGCAGTGAAGGGAGGGGCAATCAGCCCCAGCATTTT. As protein: CASSEGRGNQPQHF.

In this sample, this clone turned up once. CDR3 in DNA: TGTGCCAGCAGTTTACTCAACACGGGAATTGAAGCTTTCTTT. It yields the protein CASSLLNTGIEAFF. The chain links TRBV28 to TRBJ1-1, with D unresolved. The CDR3 is 14 residues long. The germline CDR1 and CDR2 sequences are MDHEN and SYDVKM. V was cut by 2 bases and J by 7 bases, with 14 bases left in between.

V gene TRBV27 combines with J gene TRBJ1-1, with D maybe TRBD1 (5 bases). CDR1 MNHEY and CDR2 SMNVEV come from the germline V gene (reference sequence). CDR3 length equals 12 residues. Trimming removed 6 bases from V and 11 bases from J, with 16 bases in between. CDR3 coding DNA: TGTGCCAGCAGACGAATCGGTCGGGGGGCTTTCTTT. Protein sequence: CASRRIGRGAFF.